This T cell receptor beta chain was recovered during a study of blood T cell repertoires in COVID-19. Trimming removed 4 bases from V and 3 bases from J; junction bases left unmatched: 3. CDR1 SGHRS and CDR2 YFSETQ come from the germline V gene. There are 14 residues in the CDR3. Produced via immunoSEQ multiplex PCR; TCRdb's table is partial and in-frame only. This sample has about 270,000 clones, with about nine tenths found just once. Details on this clone: Additional DNA sequences in this sample encode the identical CDR3.

Sequencing was performed on PBMCs or T cells enriched from blood (not recorded which). This chain links TRBV5-1 with TRBJ2-1; TRBD1 agrees at 8 bases. The TCR comes from a woman aged 50 to 60 who had recovered from COVID-19. DNA for the CDR3: TGCGCCAGCAGCCTGGGACAGGTCTACAATGAGCAGTTCTTC. This sequence encodes CASSLGQVYNEQFF. The entire variable domain, with the rest obtained from reference TRBV5-1 and TRBJ2-1, is as follows: KAGVTQTPRYLIKTRGQQVTLSCSPISGHRSVSWYQQTPGQGLQFLFEYFSETQRNKGNFPGRFSGRQFSNSRSEMNVSTLELGDSALYLCASSLGQVYNEQFFGPGTRLTVL.